The 9 T cell receptor beta chains presented below share a single source sample, sequenced in a study of blood T cell repertoires in COVID-19 (TCRdb year 2020). The library was built by means of the immunoSEQ multiplex PCR assay. Imported from immuneACCESS, the table was reduced by TCRdb to in-frame sequences with V and J called. These copies leave out some clones; in studies compared against another copy, an unresolved V gene accounts for under half, and the cause of the remainder is not known. The sample table lists some 120,000 clones, around 86% of them with a count of one. The ten largest clones capture 5% to 6.5% of the sample. The material sequenced was peripheral blood. The receptors were gathered from a human donor in a cohort sampled during active COVID-19.

The chain uses TRBV9 and TRBJ1-4, with unresolved D. The length of the CDR3 is 14 residues. The ends were cut back, 3 bases at V and 3 bases at J, with 9 bases in the middle. Germline V lookup: CDR1 SGDLS, CDR2 YYNGEE. The CDR3 bases are TGTGCCAGCAGCGCCCATCTAGCTAATGAAAAACTGTTTTTT. Its protein product is CASSAHLANEKLFF.

The chain links TRBV10-3 to TRBJ2-1; D possibly corresponds to TRBD2 (7 bases). V was pared by 4 bases and J by 8 bases, with 9 bases between. The CDR3 length is 12 residues. The V gene's germline CDR1 is ENHRY and CDR2 SYGVKD. The CDR3 loop reads CAISGGGDEQFF. CDR3 coding DNA: TGTGCCATCAGTGGAGGGGGGGATGAGCAGTTCTTC.

The chain carries TRBV19 and TRBJ2-7; a weak D match, TRBD1 (6 bases). Germline assignment: CDR1 LNHDA and CDR2 SQIVND (reference sequence). The CDR3 sequence is 15 residues long. V was pared by 4 bases and J by 3 bases, with 16 bases between. The CDR3 DNA reads as TGTGCCAGTAGTACTCTCTGGACAGACTACTACGAGCAGTACTTC. This codes for CASSTLWTDYYEQYF.

This rearrangement joins TRBV7-2 to TRBJ2-1; 8 positions match TRBD2. The CDR3 runs to 18 residues. The germline gives CDR1 SGHTA, CDR2 FQGNSA. J lost 5 bases, V lost 1 base, and 13 bases had no gene match. The CDR3 reads CASSLGGPGTSGHNEQFF. The DNA of the CDR3 is TGTGCCAGCAGCTTAGGAGGCCCCGGGACTAGTGGCCACAATGAGCAGTTCTTC.

J is TRBJ1-2 and V is TRBV6-6; TRBD1 matches 8 bases. There are 12 residues in the CDR3. Germline V lookup: CDR1 MNHNY, CDR2 SVGAGI (reference sequence). V trimming: 4 bases; J trimming: 7 bases; junction bases outside the gene matches: 2. CDR3 nucleotide sequence: TGTGCCAGCAGTTCAACAGGGGGTGGCTACACCTTC. The encoded protein is CASSSTGGGYTF.

A word on this clone: One end of the junction is discordant with germline, which a read error may explain. The rearrangement uses TRBV5-1 and TRBJ2-1, with D possibly being TRBD2 (6 bases). Germline CDR1 reads SGHRS; CDR2 reads YFSETQ. The CDR3 runs to 13 residues. The CDR3 loop reads CASSLTSAGLSVF. CDR3 nucleotide sequence: TGCGCCAGCAGCTTAACCAGTGCGGGGTTGTCCGTCTTC.

J is TRBJ2-2 and V is TRBV7-7, with D hard to call. This CDR3 has 16 amino acids. Between the trimmed V and J ends, which lost 1 base and 0 bases, there was a span of 9 bases. Germline lookup yields CDR1 SSHAT and CDR2 FNYEAQ (reference sequence). CDR3 in DNA: TGTGCCAGCAGCTTAGAGTTGGCGGCGAACACCGGGGAGCTGTTTTTT. Protein product: CASSLELAANTGELFF.

V and J are TRBV18 and TRBJ2-3, with D possibly matching TRBD2 (5 bases). V shed 2 bases and J shed 0 bases, with 15 bases lying between them. The CDR3 totals 17 residues. Germline-derived CDR1 and CDR2 are KGHSH and LQKENI. The CDR3 DNA follows: TGTGCCAGCTCACCAGCACGAGGGCGGACTAGCACAGATACGCAGTATTTT. Translated, it gives CASSPARGRTSTDTQYF.

The chain joins TRBV18 to TRBJ2-5; 9 bases align to TRBD1. J was trimmed by 5 bases and V by 3 bases; bases with no gene match: 7. Germline values: CDR1 KGHSH, CDR2 LQKENI. The CDR3 is 15 residues long. For the CDR3, the DNA is TGTGCCAGCTCACCCGGACAGGGGAGGGTCGAGACCCAGTACTTC. It is translated as CASSPGQGRVETQYF.